This T cell receptor beta chain appears in the sequencing data of a study of T cells in Graves' hyperthyroidism and ophthalmopathy. Over 18 months, lack of ophthalmopathy progression marked Graves' hyperthyroidism as stable. General study points: With a median lead of around 6.7 months before onset, the model predicted ophthalmopathy. Clonotypes that were expanded in thyroid above 0.001 mostly appeared in blood too.

There are 15 residues in the CDR3. The germline gives CDR1 SEHNR, CDR2 FQNEAQ (reference sequence). The V end was cut by 2 bases, the J end by 7 bases, with 17 bases between. This clonotype was recorded many times. Antigen specificity is unknown. Using RNA transcripts as the source, TCR beta CDR3 regions were amplified. A set of HTBI primers served as the primers for a first-round RT-PCR of the TCR CDR3. Each CDR3 protein gets one entry after TCRdb re-called the multiplex PCR reads with MiXCR. The repertoire holds around 480,000 distinct CDR3 sequences, with around 15% as singletons. The TCR originated in a woman aged 18-29 years with Graves' hyperthyroidism. The V call is TRBV7-9, the J call TRBJ1-1, with a weak D call TRBD1 (5 bases). The specimen was blood. The CDR3 is CASSLPWDGTNEAFF. Here the CDR3 DNA reads TGTGCCAGCAGCTTACCCTGGGACGGCACGAATGAAGCTTTCTTT.